The 18 T cell receptor beta chains in this list originate from one sample, sequenced in a study of vaccination and CD4 T cells after COVID-19. Researchers used the Oncomine TCR Beta short-read assay to sequence DNA from cultured CD4+ T cells. TCRdb recomputed calls from the PCR reads with MiXCR, one row per CDR3 protein. The sample lists approximately 16,000 distinct CDR3 sequences; 52% were seen once. The treatment denotes: roughly nine-day PBMC culture with coronavirus spike peptide pools or control peptides (ViraFEST assay). No antigen is known for these receptors. Material: CD4+ T cells from blood, cultured in vitro, obtained before SARS-CoV-2 vaccination. The receptors stem from a human donor who had recovered from COVID-19.

The table lists this clonotype with a few counts. The V gene is TRBV27, the J gene TRBJ2-1, with D possibly TRBD1 on 5 matching bases. Germline CDR1 and CDR2: MNHEY and SMNVEV (reference sequence). The CDR3 runs 13 residues. V lost 4 bases, J lost 8 bases, and 12 bases lay in between. CDR3 coding DNA: TGTGCCAGCAGTTCCTACAGGATCGATGAGCAGTTCTTC. Amino acids: CASSSYRIDEQFF.

This clonotype appeared a few times. The chain is built from TRBV27 and TRBJ2-2; D is unresolved. Germline V CDR1 and CDR2: MNHEY, SMNVEV (reference sequence). The CDR3 consists of 15 residues. V shed 3 bases and J shed 2 bases, with 10 bases lying between them. The CDR3, as DNA: TGTGCCAGCAGTTTCGTGACCCCAAACACCGGGGAGCTGTTTTTT. Residues: CASSFVTPNTGELFF.

The rearrangement links TRBV6-1 to TRBJ1-5; D gene unclear. Trimming pared 6 bases from V and 4 bases from J, leaving 16 bases between. This CDR3 region has 15 residues. Germline CDR1 and CDR2: MNHNS and SASEGT. The CDR3 DNA is TGTGCCAGCAGGAGGGAAGGCGGTGCAAATCAGCCCCAGCATTTT. It encodes CASRREGGANQPQHF.

This clonotype was recorded once. The V and J genes are TRBV7-6 and TRBJ2-7; 8 nucleotides line up with TRBD1. Germline-derived CDR1 and CDR2 are SGHVS and FNYEAQ. The length of the CDR3 is 12 residues. Trimming took 4 bases from V and 5 from J; bases not matched to a gene: 1. The CDR3 DNA follows: TGTGCCAGCAGCTCACAGGGGGACGAGCAGTACTTC. Translated: CASSSQGDEQYF.

The chain carries TRBV20-1 and TRBJ1-4; possibly TRBD1 for D (6 bases). Trimming removed 5 bases from V and 5 bases from J, with 15 bases in between. The germline CDR1 and CDR2 sequences are DFQATT and SNEGSKA (reference sequence). The CDR3 spans 14 residues. The CDR3: CSAPRTVSNEKLFF. CDR3 coding DNA: TGCAGTGCTCCCCGGACAGTCTCCAATGAAAAACTGTTTTTT.

CDR3 nucleotides: TGTGCCAGCAGCCCTCCGGACTCTGGGGCCAACGTCCTGACTTTC. Encoded protein: CASSPPDSGANVLTF. The genes are TRBV7-3 and TRBJ2-6; the D is unclear. CDR1 is SGHTA, CDR2 FQGTGA, per germline. CDR3 length: 15 residues. V was cut by 5 bases and J by 0 bases, with 8 bases left in between. Full variable domain (remainder filled in from reference TRBV7-3 and TRBJ2-6): GAGVSQTPSNKVTEKGKYVELRCDPISGHTALYWYRQSLGQGPEFLIYFQGTGAADDSGLPNDRFFAVRPEGSVSTLKIQRTERGDSAVYLCASSPPDSGANVLTFGAGSRLTVL.

This chain uses TRBV7-6 with TRBJ2-7; a weak D match, TRBD1 (5 bases). V lost 0 bases, J lost 6 bases, and 18 bases lay in between. Germline V gives CDR1 SGHVS, CDR2 FNYEAQ. CDR3 length: 16 residues. Here the CDR3 reads CASSLAEPWKQGEQYF. The CDR3 nucleotides read TGTGCCAGCAGCTTAGCCGAGCCCTGGAAGCAGGGCGAGCAGTACTTC.

The V gene is TRBV29-1, the J gene TRBJ1-1; D unclear. Trimming cost V 7 bases and J 5 bases, with 17 bases left between them. CDR1 is SQVTM and CDR2 is ANQGSEA in the germline V gene. This CDR3 is 13 amino acids long. The CDR3 spells CSASSAAATEAFF. The CDR3 DNA reads as TGCAGCGCCTCTTCCGCAGCCGCGACTGAAGCTTTCTTT.

Only a few counts were recorded for this clonotype. This chain connects TRBV7-8 to TRBJ1-2; 8 bases are a match to TRBD1. The ends lost 5 bases at V and 5 bases at J; junction bases unmatched: 10. This CDR3 comprises 15 residues. Germline assignment: CDR1 SGHVS and CDR2 FQNEAQ. The CDR3 region is CASSQPGQAWYGYTF. The CDR3 DNA reads TGTGCCAGCAGCCAACCGGGACAGGCATGGTATGGCTACACCTTC.

The chain is built from TRBV6-1 and TRBJ1-6; D might be TRBD1 (5 bases). CDR3 size: 13 residues. From germline, CDR1 is MNHNS and CDR2 SASEGT. Trimming pared 4 bases from V and 7 bases from J, leaving 8 bases between. CDR3 sequence reads: CASSVWGNSPLHF. For the CDR3, the DNA is TGTGCCAGCAGTGTGTGGGGGAATTCACCCCTCCACTTT.

The V and J genes are TRBV6-1 and TRBJ1-2; D gene unclear. CDR1 is MNHNS and CDR2 is SASEGT in the germline V gene. V lost 4 bases, J lost 0 bases, and 9 bases lay in between. This CDR3 comprises 14 residues. The CDR3 DNA sequence: TGTGCCAGCAGTGGGACCAGAGCTAACTATGGCTACACCTTC. This encodes CASSGTRANYGYTF.

This chain uses TRBV20-1 with TRBJ1-1; no firm D call. This CDR3 has 12 amino acids. Germline values: CDR1 DFQATT, CDR2 SNEGSKA (reference sequence). V was shortened by 7 bases and J by 1 base, with 10 bases between the two germline ends. The chain's CDR3 is CSGGWGNTEAFF. The CDR3 region has the DNA TGCAGTGGCGGCTGGGGGAACACTGAAGCTTTCTTT.

The J gene is TRBJ1-1, the V gene TRBV11-3; D unresolved. The CDR3 covers 13 residues. Germline lookup yields CDR1 SGHNT and CDR2 YENEEA. V gave up 0 bases and J gave up 7 bases, with 9 bases separating them. As DNA, the CDR3 is TGTGCCAGCAGCTTAGAACAGACCCTTGAAGCTTTCTTT. Translating it yields CASSLEQTLEAFF.

The J gene is TRBJ2-1, the V gene TRBV4-1; 11 bases agree with TRBD1. CDR1 and CDR2 (germline): MGHRA, YSYEKL. The trim removed 3 bases at V and 8 bases at J, leaving 6 bases unmatched. The CDR3 length is 15 residues. CDR3 DNA sequence: TGCGCCAGCAGCCACCACGGGACAGGGGGTGATGAGCAGTTCTTC. It translates to CASSHHGTGGDEQFF.

The V gene is TRBV7-2, the J gene TRBJ1-1; TRBD1 might be the D (5 bases). CDR1 SGHTA and CDR2 FQGNSA come from the germline V gene. V lost 5 bases, J lost 3 bases, and 10 bases lay in between. The CDR3 length is 13 residues. The CDR3 DNA sequence: TGTGCCAGCAGCGGTCGGGGGGACACTGAAGCTTTCTTT. Translated, it gives CASSGRGDTEAFF.

The CDR3 reads CASSLGTGTNTEAFF. Written as DNA, the CDR3 is TGTGCCAGCAGTTTAGGGACAGGGACGAACACTGAAGCTTTCTTT. V gene TRBV6-5 combines with J gene TRBJ1-1, with 9 nucleotides matching TRBD1. This CDR3 is built from 15 residues. J lost 1 base, V lost 4 bases, and 4 bases had no gene match. Germline loops: CDR1 MNHEY, CDR2 SVGAGI.

The chain has TRBV11-1 and TRBJ1-3, with unresolved D. The CDR3 runs to 13 residues. Trimming shortened V by 3 bases and J by 4 bases, and 7 bases separated the two germline ends. Germline CDR1 SGHAT, CDR2 FQDESV (reference sequence). CDR3 region: CASSFGEGNTIYF. In nucleotides, the CDR3 is TGTGCCAGCAGCTTCGGTGAGGGAAACACCATATATTTT.

This chain uses TRBV20-1 with TRBJ1-2; the D is unclear. The germline CDR1 and CDR2 sequences are DFQATT and SNEGSKA (reference sequence). The V end was cut by 5 bases, the J end by 2 bases, with 6 bases between. The CDR3 is 11 residues long. The CDR3 spells CSAGLNYGYTF. The CDR3 nucleotides are TGCAGTGCTGGCCTAAACTATGGCTACACCTTC.